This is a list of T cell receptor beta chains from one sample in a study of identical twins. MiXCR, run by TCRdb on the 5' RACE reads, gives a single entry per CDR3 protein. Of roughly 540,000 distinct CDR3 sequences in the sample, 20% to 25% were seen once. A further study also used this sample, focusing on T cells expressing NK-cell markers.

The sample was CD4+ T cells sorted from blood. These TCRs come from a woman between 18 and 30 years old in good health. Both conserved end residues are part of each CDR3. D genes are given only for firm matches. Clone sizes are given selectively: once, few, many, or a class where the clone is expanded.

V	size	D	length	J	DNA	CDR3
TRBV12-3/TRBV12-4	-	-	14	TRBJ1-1	TGTGCCAGCAGTTTTCGGGAGCGGAACACTGAAGCTTTCTTT	CASSFRERNTEAFF
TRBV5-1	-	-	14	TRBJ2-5	TGCGCCAGCAGCTTGGACAGCTCACGGGAGACCCAGTACTTC	CASSLDSSRETQYF
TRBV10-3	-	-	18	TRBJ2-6	TGTGCCACAGCCCCTGGCACGGGACAATTCTCTGGGGCCAACGTCCTGACTTTC	CATAPGTGQFSGANVLTF
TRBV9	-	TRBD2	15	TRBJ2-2	TGTGCCAGCAGCGTAGGTAGCGGGAGTACCGGGGAGCTGTTTTTT	CASSVGSGSTGELFF
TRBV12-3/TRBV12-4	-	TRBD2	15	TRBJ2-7	TGTGCCAGCAGATCCGGGACTAGCGGTACCTACGAGCAGTACTTC	CASRSGTSGTYEQYF
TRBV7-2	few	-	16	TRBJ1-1	TGTGCCAGCAGCACCTCTTGGACGGCTAGGAGCACTGAAGCTTTCTTT	CASSTSWTARSTEAFF
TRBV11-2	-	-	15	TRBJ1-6	TGTGCCAGCAGCTTAGCGGCGACTAATAATTCACCCCTCCACTTT	CASSLAATNNSPLHF
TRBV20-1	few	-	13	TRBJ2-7	TGCAGTGCTGCCCGGCCAGAGACCTACGAGCAGTACTTC	CSAARPETYEQYF
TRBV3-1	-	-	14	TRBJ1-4	TGTGCCAGCAGCCAAGAAGCAACTAATGAAAAACTGTTTTTT	CASSQEATNEKLFF
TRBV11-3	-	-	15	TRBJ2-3	TGTGCCAGCAGCTTAGACGGCTTCCTCACAGATACGCAGTATTTT	CASSLDGFLTDTQYF
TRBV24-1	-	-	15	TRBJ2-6	TGTGCCACCAGTGATCCCGGGTCTGGGGCCAACGTCCTGACTTTC	CATSDPGSGANVLTF
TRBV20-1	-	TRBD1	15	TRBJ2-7	TGCAGTGCTAGTCCGGGACAGGGTGGCTTAGACGAGCAGTACTTC	CSASPGQGGLDEQYF
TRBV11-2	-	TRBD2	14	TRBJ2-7	TGTGCCAGCAGCTTAGCTAGCGGGGCAGGAGAGCAGTACTTC	CASSLASGAGEQYF
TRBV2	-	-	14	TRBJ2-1	TGTGCCAGCTACAGAGGGCAGAGGATCAATGAGCAGTTCTTC	CASYRGQRINEQFF
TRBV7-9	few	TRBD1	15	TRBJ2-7	TGTGCCAGCAGCGAAAGGGGGACAGGGGGCGGCGGGCAGTACTTC	CASSERGTGGGGQYF
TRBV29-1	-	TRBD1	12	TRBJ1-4	TGCAGCGTTAGGACAGGGGCGGAAAAACTGTTTTTT	CSVRTGAEKLFF
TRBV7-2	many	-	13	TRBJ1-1	TGTGCCAGCAGCTATCCGGGAAGGAGTGAAGCTTTCTTT	CASSYPGRSEAFF
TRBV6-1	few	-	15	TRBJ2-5	TGTGCCAGCACCTCTTTTGGGTCAGGCCAAGAGACCCAGTACTTC	CASTSFGSGQETQYF
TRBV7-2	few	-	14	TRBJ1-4	TGTGCCAGCAGCCCCGGGGGGTCTAATGAAAAACTGTTTTTT	CASSPGGSNEKLFF
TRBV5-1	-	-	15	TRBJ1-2	TGCGCCAGCAGCCCCTCCGGACGGGGGATCTATGGCTACACCTTC	CASSPSGRGIYGYTF
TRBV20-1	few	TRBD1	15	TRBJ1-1	TGCAGTGCAGGGGGCAGGGGTTCGGCGTACACTGAAGCTTTCTTT	CSAGGRGSAYTEAFF
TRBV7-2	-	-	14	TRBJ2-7	TGTGCCAGCAGCTTAAGTCCGGGTAGCTACGAGCAGTACTTC	CASSLSPGSYEQYF
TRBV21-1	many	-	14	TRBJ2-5	TGTGCCAGCAGCAAACTGCCGTACCAAGAGACCCAGTACTTC	CASSKLPYQETQYF
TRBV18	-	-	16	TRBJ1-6	TGTGCCAGCTCACAAGCTCCCATAACCCATAATTCACCCCTCCACTTT	CASSQAPITHNSPLHF
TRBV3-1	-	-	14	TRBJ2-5	TGTGCCAGCAGCCAAAACGTTGGGGGAGAGACCCAGTACTTC	CASSQNVGGETQYF
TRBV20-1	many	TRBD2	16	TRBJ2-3	TGCAGTGCTAGAGACGCTAGCGGGAGTTGGACAGATACGCAGTATTTT	CSARDASGSWTDTQYF
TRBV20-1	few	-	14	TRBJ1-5	TGCAGTGCTACTGCGATGGGCGCCTATCAGCCCCAGCATTTT	CSATAMGAYQPQHF
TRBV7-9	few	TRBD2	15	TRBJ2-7	TGTGCCAGCAGCAAAACGAGCGGGAGGAACTACGAGCAGTACTTC	CASSKTSGRNYEQYF
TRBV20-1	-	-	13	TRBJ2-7	TGCAGTGCTTGGGCGGGGAGCTCCTACGAGCAGTACTTC	CSAWAGSSYEQYF
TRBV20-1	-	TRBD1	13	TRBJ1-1	TGCAGTGCTAGAGCTATGGGACAGGCTGAAGCTTTCTTT	CSARAMGQAEAFF
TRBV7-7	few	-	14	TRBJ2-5	TGTGCTAGCAGCCCCGTTTCCGGAGGGGAGACCCAGTACTTC	CASSPVSGGETQYF
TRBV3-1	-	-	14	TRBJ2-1	TGTGCCAGCAGCGTCACAAAAGTGCTGAATGAGCAGTTCTTC	CASSVTKVLNEQFF
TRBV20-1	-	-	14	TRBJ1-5	TGCAGTGCTAGCCCCGGGGGAAGCAATCAGCCCCAGCATTTT	CSASPGGSNQPQHF
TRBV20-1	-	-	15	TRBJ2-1	TGCAGTGCGACCCGGGGACCGAGCTCCTACAATGAGCAGTTCTTC	CSATRGPSSYNEQFF
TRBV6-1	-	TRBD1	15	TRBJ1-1	TGTGCCAGCAGCTTCTTGCCGGGACAGCACACTGAAGCTTTCTTT	CASSFLPGQHTEAFF
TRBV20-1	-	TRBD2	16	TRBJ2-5	TGCAGTGCTAGAGCGGGCGGGGGGGGCCGTCTAGAGACCCAGTACTTC	CSARAGGGGRLETQYF
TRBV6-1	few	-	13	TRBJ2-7	TGTGCCAGCACCCCCAAAGGGAGACACGAGCAGTACTTC	CASTPKGRHEQYF
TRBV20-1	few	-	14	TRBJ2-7	TGCAGTGCCAGAAGGACAGCCGACTCCTTCGAGCAGTACTTC	CSARRTADSFEQYF
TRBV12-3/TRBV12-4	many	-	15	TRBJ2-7	TGTGCCAGCAGTTTAGGGAGGGGGCTCTCCTACGAGCAGTACTTC	CASSLGRGLSYEQYF
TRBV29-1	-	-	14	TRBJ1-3	TGCAGCGTTGAACCAGGGTTGATAGGAAACACCATATATTTT	CSVEPGLIGNTIYF
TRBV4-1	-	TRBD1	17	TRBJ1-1	TGCACCAGCAGCCAAAAGCCCAGGGGGGCGATGAACACTGAGGCTTTCTTT	CTSSQKPRGAMNTEAFF
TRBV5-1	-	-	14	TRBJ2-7	TGCGCCAGCAGCCCTAAAGGTGGGGCCTACGAGCAGTACTTC	CASSPKGGAYEQYF
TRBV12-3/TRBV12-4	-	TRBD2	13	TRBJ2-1	TGTGCCACAAGAAGCGGGAGGGGAAATGAGCAGTTCTTC	CATRSGRGNEQFF
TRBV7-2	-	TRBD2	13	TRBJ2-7	TGTGCCAGCAGCCCCCGTAGCGGGGTCGAGCAGTACTTC	CASSPRSGVEQYF
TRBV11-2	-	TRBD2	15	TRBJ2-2	TGTGCCAGCAGCTTTGCGGGAGGGCCGACCGGGGAGCTGTTTTTT	CASSFAGGPTGELFF
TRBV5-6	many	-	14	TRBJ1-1	TGTGCCAGCAGCCTTGGAAGGAGGGGCACTGAAGCTTTCTTT	CASSLGRRGTEAFF
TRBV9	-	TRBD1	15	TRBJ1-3	TGTGCCAGCAGCGTAGAGGTCGGCAGGGGGAACACCATATATTTT	CASSVEVGRGNTIYF
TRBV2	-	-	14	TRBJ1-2	TGTGCCAGCAAGGCGTCGTCCAACATCTATGGCTACACCTTC	CASKASSNIYGYTF